These 5 T cell receptor beta chains came from one sample sequenced in a study of Graves' ophthalmopathy and Graves' hyperthyroidism. Transcripts of RNA were the source for amplifying TCR beta CDR3 regions. An opening RT-PCR round employed HTBI primers and preceded a second-round multiplex PCR. TCRdb redid the calling of the multiplex PCR reads with MiXCR, one entry per CDR3 protein. The data show 1 million to 1.3 million distinct CDR3 sequences, with 35% to 40% seen just once and 11% held by the top ten. Material for sequencing was peripheral blood or thyroid tissue (not recorded which). The receptors shown here come from an adult man with Graves' hyperthyroidism.

The table lists this clonotype with a few counts. The chain links TRBV19 to TRBJ2-2, with 10 nucleotides matching TRBD2. Germline V lookup: CDR1 LNHDA, CDR2 SQIVND (reference sequence). V dropped 10 bases and J dropped 2; count of bases not matched to a gene: 16. The CDR3 spans 18 residues. The chain's CDR3 is CATIVPTSGTGNTGELFF. The DNA for the CDR3 is TGTGCCACCATCGTCCCCACTAGCGGGACTGGCAACACCGGGGAGCTGTTTTTT.

This clonotype has more than one count but fewer than ten. The chain carries TRBV4-3 and TRBJ1-2; the D is unclear. This CDR3 is built from 17 residues. Per the germline V gene, CDR1 is LGHNA and CDR2 is YSLEER. Trimming took off 0 bases at V and 4 bases at J, with 18 bases between the two ends. Written as DNA, the CDR3 is TGCGCCAGCAGCCAAGATTACTCCCGGCTCAACTTCTATGGCTACACCTTC. Translating gives CASSQDYSRLNFYGYTF.

This clonotype has ten or more counts. The genes are TRBV2 and TRBJ1-5; 10 bases are shared with TRBD1. The CDR3 runs to 14 residues. The trim removed 7 bases at V and 6 bases at J, leaving 6 bases unmatched. Per germline, CDR1 SNHLY and CDR2 FYNNEI. The CDR3 sequence is CASKDRGISQPQHF. Written as DNA, the CDR3 is TGTGCCAGCAAGGACAGGGGGATTTCTCAGCCCCAGCATTTT.

The CDR3 DNA reads as TGCGCCAGCAGCCAAGAGAACCGAGGAGGGTCTACCGGGGAGCTGTTTTTT. Protein product: CASSQENRGGSTGELFF. The chain recombines TRBV4-3 with TRBJ2-2; D is perhaps TRBD2 (6 bases). V lost 0 bases to trimming and J lost 5 bases, with 16 bases between them. From germline, CDR1 is LGHNA and CDR2 YSLEER. The CDR3 has 17 amino acids.

The chain has TRBV7-8 and TRBJ2-5; TRBD2 is a possible D gene (7 bases). The CDR3 has 14 amino acids. Germline CDR1 is SGHVS and CDR2 is FQNEAQ. Trimming cost V 5 bases and J 4 bases, with 14 bases left between them. As DNA, the CDR3 is TGTGCCAGCAGCCCGGGGGGCTTTGGAGAGACCCAGTACTTC. Its translation is CASSPGGFGETQYF.